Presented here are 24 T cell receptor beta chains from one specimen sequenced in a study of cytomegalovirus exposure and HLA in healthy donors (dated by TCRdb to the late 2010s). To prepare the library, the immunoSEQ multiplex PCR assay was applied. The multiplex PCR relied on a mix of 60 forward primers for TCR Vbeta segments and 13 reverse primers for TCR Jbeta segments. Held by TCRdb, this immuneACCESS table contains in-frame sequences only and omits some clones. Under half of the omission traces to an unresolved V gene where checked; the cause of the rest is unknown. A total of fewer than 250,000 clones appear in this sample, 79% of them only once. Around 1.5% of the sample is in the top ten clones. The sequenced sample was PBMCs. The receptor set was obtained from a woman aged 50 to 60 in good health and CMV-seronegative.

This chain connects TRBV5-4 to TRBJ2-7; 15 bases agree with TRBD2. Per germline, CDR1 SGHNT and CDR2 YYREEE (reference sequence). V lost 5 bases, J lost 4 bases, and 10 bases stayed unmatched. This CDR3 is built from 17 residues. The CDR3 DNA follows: TGTGCCAGCAGTTTCGCAGGACTAGCGGGAGGGCCGTACGAGCAGTACTTC. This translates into CASSFAGLAGGPYEQYF.

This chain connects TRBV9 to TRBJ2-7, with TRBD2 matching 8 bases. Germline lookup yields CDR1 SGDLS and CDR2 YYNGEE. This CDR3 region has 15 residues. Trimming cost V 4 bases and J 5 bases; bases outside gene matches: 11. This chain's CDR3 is CASSPGGSGNDEQYF. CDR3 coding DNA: TGTGCCAGCAGCCCTGGTGGTAGCGGGAACGACGAGCAGTACTTC.

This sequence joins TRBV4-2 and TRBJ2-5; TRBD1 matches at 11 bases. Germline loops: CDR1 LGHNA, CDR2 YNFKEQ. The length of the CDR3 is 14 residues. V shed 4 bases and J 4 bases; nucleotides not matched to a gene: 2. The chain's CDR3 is CASSRGTGGETQYF. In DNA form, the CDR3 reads TGTGCCAGCAGCCGAGGGACAGGGGGAGAGACCCAGTACTTC.

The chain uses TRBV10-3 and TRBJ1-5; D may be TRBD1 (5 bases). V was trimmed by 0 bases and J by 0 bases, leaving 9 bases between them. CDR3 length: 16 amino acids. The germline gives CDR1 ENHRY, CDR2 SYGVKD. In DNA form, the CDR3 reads TGTGCCATCAGTGAGTCCCGACAGAATAGCAATCAGCCCCAGCATTTT. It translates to CAISESRQNSNQPQHF.

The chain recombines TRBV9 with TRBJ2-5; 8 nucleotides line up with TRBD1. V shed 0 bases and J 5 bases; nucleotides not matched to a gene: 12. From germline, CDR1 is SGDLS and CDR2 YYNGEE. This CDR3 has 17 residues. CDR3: CASSVAFGQGSQETQYF. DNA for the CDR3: TGTGCCAGCAGCGTAGCCTTTGGACAGGGAAGTCAGGAGACCCAGTACTTC.

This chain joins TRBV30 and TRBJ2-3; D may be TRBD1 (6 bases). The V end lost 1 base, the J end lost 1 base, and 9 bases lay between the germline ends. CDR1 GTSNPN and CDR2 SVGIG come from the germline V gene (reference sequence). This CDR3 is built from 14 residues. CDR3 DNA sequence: TGTGCCTGGAGTGGCAGGGGTGGCACAGATACGCAGTATTTT. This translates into CAWSGRGGTDTQYF.

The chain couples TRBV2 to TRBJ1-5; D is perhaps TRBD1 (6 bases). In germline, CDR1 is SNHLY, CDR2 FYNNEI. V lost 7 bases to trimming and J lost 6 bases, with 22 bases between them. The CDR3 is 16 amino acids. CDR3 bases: TGTGCCAGCACCCTAGCAGGGGTTCCCAGCCCTCAGCCCCAGCATTTT. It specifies CASTLAGVPSPQPQHF.

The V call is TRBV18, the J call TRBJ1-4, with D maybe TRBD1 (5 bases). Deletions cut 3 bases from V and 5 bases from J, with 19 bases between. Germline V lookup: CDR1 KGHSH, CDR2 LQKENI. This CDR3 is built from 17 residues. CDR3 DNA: TGTGCCAGCTCACCTCTAACAGTTGGGGGGACGAATGAAAAACTGTTTTTT. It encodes CASSPLTVGGTNEKLFF.

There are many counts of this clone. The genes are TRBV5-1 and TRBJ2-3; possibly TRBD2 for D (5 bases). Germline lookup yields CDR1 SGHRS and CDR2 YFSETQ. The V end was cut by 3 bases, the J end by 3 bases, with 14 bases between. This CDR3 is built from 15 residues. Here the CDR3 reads CASSSAVVGTDTQYF. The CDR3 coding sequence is TGCGCCAGCAGCTCAGCGGTCGTGGGGACAGATACGCAGTATTTT.

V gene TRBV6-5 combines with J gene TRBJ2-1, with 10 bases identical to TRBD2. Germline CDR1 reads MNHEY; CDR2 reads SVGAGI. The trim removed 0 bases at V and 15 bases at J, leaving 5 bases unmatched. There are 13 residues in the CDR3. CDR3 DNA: TGTGCCAGCAGTTACTCAGCTAGCGGGAGTACGTTCTTC. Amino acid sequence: CASSYSASGSTFF.

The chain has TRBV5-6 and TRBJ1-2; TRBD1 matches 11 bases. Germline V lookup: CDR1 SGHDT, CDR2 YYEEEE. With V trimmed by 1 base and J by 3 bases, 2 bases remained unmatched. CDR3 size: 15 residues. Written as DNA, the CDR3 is TGTGCCAGCAGCTTGAGGGGACAGGGGGACTATGGCTACACCTTC. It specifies CASSLRGQGDYGYTF.

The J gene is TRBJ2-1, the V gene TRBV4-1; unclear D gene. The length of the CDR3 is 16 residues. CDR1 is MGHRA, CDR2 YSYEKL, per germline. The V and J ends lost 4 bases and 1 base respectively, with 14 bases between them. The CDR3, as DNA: TGCGCCAGCAGCCCACCGACTCTCCTATCCTACAATGAGCAGTTCTTC. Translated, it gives CASSPPTLLSYNEQFF.

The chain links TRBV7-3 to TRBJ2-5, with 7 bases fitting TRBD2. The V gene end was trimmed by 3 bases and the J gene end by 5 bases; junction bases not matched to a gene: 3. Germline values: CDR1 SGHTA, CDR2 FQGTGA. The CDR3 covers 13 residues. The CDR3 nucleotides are TGTGCCAGCAGCTTGGGGGAGGGGGAGACCCAGTACTTC. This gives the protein CASSLGEGETQYF. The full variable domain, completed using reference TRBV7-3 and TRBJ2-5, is GAGVSQTPSNKVTEKGKYVELRCDPISGHTALYWYRQSLGQGPEFLIYFQGTGAADDSGLPNDRFFAVRPEGSVSTLKIQRTERGDSAVYLCASSLGEGETQYFGPGTRLLVL.

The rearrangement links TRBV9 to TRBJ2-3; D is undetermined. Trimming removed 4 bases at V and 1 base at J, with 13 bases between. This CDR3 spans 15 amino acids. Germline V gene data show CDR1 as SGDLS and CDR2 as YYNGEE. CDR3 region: CASSPAPTGTDTQYF. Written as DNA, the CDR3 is TGTGCCAGCAGCCCTGCCCCCACAGGCACAGATACGCAGTATTTT.

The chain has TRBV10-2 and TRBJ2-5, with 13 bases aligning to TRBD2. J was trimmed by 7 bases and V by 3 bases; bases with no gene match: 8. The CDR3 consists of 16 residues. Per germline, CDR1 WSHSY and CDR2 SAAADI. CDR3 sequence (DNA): TGCGCCAGCAGTGACGGACTAGCGGGGGCGGGAAGGACCCAGTACTTC. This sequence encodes CASSDGLAGAGRTQYF.

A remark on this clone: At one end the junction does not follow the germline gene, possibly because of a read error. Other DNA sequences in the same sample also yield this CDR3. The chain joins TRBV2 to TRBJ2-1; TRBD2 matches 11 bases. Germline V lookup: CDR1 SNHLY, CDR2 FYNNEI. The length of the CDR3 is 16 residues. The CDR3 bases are TGTGCCAGCACCGAACTAGCGGGAGCGACCTACAATGAACAGTTCTTC. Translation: CASTELAGATYNEQFF.

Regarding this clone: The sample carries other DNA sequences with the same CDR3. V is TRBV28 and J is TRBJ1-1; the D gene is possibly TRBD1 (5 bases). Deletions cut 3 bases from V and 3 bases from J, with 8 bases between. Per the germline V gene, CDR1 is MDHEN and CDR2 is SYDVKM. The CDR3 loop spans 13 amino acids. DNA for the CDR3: TGTGCCAGCAGTTTGCTAGGGGACACTGAAGCTTTCTTT. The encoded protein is CASSLLGDTEAFF.

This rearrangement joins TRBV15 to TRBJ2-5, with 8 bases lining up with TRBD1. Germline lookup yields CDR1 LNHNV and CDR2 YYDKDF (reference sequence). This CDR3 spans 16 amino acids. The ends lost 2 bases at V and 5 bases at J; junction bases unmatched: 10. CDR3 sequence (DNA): TGTGCCACCAGCAGATTAACCAGGGGGCAGGGGGAGACCCAGTACTTC. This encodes CATSRLTRGQGETQYF.

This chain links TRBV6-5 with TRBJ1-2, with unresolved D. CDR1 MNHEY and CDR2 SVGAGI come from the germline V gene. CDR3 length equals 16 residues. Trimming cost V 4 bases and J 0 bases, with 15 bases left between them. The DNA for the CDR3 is TGTGCCAGCAGTTTTTCATCGACACCCTCTAACTATGGCTACACCTTC. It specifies CASSFSSTPSNYGYTF.

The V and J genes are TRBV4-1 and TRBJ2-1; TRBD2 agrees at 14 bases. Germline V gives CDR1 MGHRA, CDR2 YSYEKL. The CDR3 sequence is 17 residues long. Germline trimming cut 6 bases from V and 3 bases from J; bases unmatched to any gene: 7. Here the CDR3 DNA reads TGCGCCAGCAGTCCCGGACTAGCGGGAGGTGGCTACAATGAGCAGTTCTTC. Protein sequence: CASSPGLAGGGYNEQFF.

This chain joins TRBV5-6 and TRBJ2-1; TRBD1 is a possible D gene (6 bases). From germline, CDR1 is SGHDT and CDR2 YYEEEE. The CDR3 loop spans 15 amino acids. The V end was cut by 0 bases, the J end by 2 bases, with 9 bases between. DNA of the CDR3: TGTGCCAGCAGCTTGGCAGGGGAACCCTACAATGAGCAGTTCTTC. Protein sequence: CASSLAGEPYNEQFF.

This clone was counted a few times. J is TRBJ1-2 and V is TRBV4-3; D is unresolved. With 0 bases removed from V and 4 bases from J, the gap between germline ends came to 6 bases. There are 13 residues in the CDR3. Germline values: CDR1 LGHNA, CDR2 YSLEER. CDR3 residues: CASSQERVYGYTF. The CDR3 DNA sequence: TGCGCCAGCAGCCAAGAGCGGGTCTATGGCTACACCTTC.

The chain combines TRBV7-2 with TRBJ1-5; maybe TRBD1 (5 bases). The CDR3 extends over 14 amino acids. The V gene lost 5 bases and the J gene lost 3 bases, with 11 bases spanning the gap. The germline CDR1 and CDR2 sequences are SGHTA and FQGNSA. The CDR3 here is CASSRDSSNQPQHF. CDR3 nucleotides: TGTGCCAGCAGCCGAGACAGTTCCAATCAGCCCCAGCATTTT.

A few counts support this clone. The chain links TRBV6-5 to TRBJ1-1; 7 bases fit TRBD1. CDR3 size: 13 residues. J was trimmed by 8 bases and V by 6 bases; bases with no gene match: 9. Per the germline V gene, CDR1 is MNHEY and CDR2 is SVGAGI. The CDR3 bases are TGTGCCAGCAGCCCGTGGGACAGCCTAGAAGCTTTCTTT. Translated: CASSPWDSLEAFF.